These T cell receptor beta chains were read from a single sample in a study of graft-versus-host responses after intestinal transplantation. No antigen has been assigned to these receptors. TCRdb's copy holds only in-frame clones and misses some; the assay was immunoSEQ multiplex PCR. In the table there are some 140,000 clones, about 90% of which are singletons. This specimen was unstimulated CD4+ T cells sorted from spleen or lymph node cells, taken before intestinal transplant. The origin of the receptors is a human donor who received an intestinal transplant. CDR3s include the opening cysteine and the closing phenylalanine or tryptophan. D genes are given only for firm matches. For some rows the clone size is stated as once, few or many, or as a class when expanded; others skip it.

clone size	V gene	J gene	CDR3 length	D gene	CDR3 protein	CDR3 DNA
-	TRBV19	TRBJ1-3	12	-	CATQGSGNTIYF	TGTGCCACCCAGGGCTCTGGAAACACCATATATTTT
-	TRBV5-1	TRBJ1-4	15	-	CASSLVGQLSEKLFF	TGCGCCAGCAGCTTGGTCGGTCAGCTATCCGAAAAACTGTTTTTT
-	TRBV5-1	TRBJ2-1	18	TRBD2	CASSWLAGGVGSYNEQFF	TGCGCCAGCAGCTGGCTAGCGGGAGGAGTTGGCTCCTACAATGAGCAGTTCTTC
-	TRBV19	TRBJ2-3	15	TRBD2	CASSMVAGATDTQYF	TGTGCCAGTAGTATGGTAGCGGGAGCCACAGATACGCAGTATTTT
-	TRBV7-9	TRBJ2-1	13	-	CASSSSTRSEQFF	TGTGCCAGCAGCTCATCCACTAGGAGTGAGCAGTTCTTC
-	TRBV9	TRBJ2-7	14	TRBD2	CASSTTGTSYEQYF	TGTGCCAGCAGCACCACCGGGACTAGCTACGAGCAGTACTTC
-	TRBV5-1	TRBJ1-2	15	TRBD1	CASSLIPGQGDGYTF	TGCGCCAGCAGCCTTATCCCGGGACAGGGGGATGGCTACACCTTC
-	TRBV5-1	TRBJ2-1	15	TRBD2	CASSLATGWTSEQFF	TGCGCCAGCAGCTTGGCCACTGGGTGGACTAGTGAGCAGTTCTTC
-	TRBV4-1	TRBJ2-3	15	-	CASSQGGLTTDTQYF	TGCGCCAGCAGCCAAGGGGGACTCACCACAGATACGCAGTATTTT
-	TRBV5-1	TRBJ1-1	15	TRBD1	CASSLARQGPGEAFF	TGCGCCAGCAGCTTGGCCCGACAGGGCCCGGGGGAAGCTTTCTTT
-	TRBV9	TRBJ2-5	14	-	CASSARLESETQYF	TGTGCCAGCAGCGCCCGACTAGAATCGGAGACCCAGTACTTC
-	TRBV13	TRBJ2-7	12	-	CASSSISNEQYF	TGTGCCAGCAGCTCGATAAGCAACGAGCAGTACTTC
-	TRBV28	TRBJ2-7	14	-	CASTLRGVSYEQYF	TGTGCCAGCACCCTCCGGGGAGTCTCCTACGAGCAGTACTTC
once	TRBV27	TRBJ1-2	13	TRBD1	CASSSDRFYGYTF	TGTGCCAGCAGCTCGGACAGGTTCTATGGCTACACCTTC
-	TRBV6-5	TRBJ2-1	15	TRBD2	CASRTSGGPDNEQFF	TGTGCCAGCAGGACTAGCGGAGGGCCCGACAATGAGCAGTTCTTC
-	TRBV9	TRBJ2-5	16	-	CASSATGTREAETQYF	TGTGCCAGCAGCGCTACCGGGACAAGGGAGGCAGAGACCCAGTACTTC
-	TRBV28	TRBJ2-7	15	TRBD1	CASRYYRTGTYEQYF	TGTGCCAGCCGATATTACCGGACAGGGACCTACGAGCAGTACTTC
-	TRBV28	TRBJ2-7	15	-	CASSLRRLNTYEQYF	TGTGCCAGCAGTCTAAGACGCCTAAATACCTACGAGCAGTACTTC
-	TRBV6-1	TRBJ2-1	14	TRBD2	CASSEALRSSGRFF	TGTGCCAGCAGTGAAGCGCTTCGGTCTAGCGGGAGATTCTTC
once	TRBV20-1	TRBJ2-5	11	-	CSARLSETQYF	TGCAGTGCTAGGCTTTCGGAGACCCAGTACTTC
-	TRBV27	TRBJ2-1	16	TRBD1	CASSARTGTGNNEQFF	TGTGCCAGCAGCGCTCGCACCGGGACAGGGAACAATGAGCAGTTCTTC
-	TRBV5-1	TRBJ1-1	15	TRBD1	CASSWGQGRGTEAFF	TGCGCCAGCAGCTGGGGACAGGGCAGGGGCACTGAAGCTTTCTTT
once	TRBV6-1	TRBJ2-7	13	-	CAALGQERNEQYF	TGTGCCGCCCTTGGGCAGGAACGGAACGAGCAGTACTTC
-	TRBV6-1	TRBJ1-4	15	-	CASRSQGLTNEKLFF	TGTGCCAGCAGGTCACAGGGTTTGACTAATGAAAAACTGTTTTTT
-	TRBV11-2	TRBJ2-5	16	TRBD2	CASSFLGLAGQETQYF	TGTGCCAGCAGCTTTTTGGGACTAGCGGGACAAGAGACCCAGTACTTC
-	TRBV5-1	TRBJ1-3	16	-	CASSRDGPASGNTIYF	TGCGCCAGCAGCAGGGACGGACCGGCCTCTGGAAACACCATATATTTT
-	TRBV30	TRBJ2-2	18	TRBD2	CAWSPRNSGRAATGELFF	TGTGCCTGGAGCCCAAGGAATAGCGGGAGGGCTGCCACCGGGGAGCTGTTTTTT
-	TRBV10-1	TRBJ2-1	14	TRBD2	CASSEVAGDNEQFF	TGCGCCAGCAGTGAGGTAGCGGGAGACAATGAGCAGTTCTTC
-	TRBV29-1	TRBJ2-4	15	TRBD1	CSVADRVGRENIQYF	TGCAGCGTGGCGGACAGGGTAGGAAGGGAAAACATTCAGTACTTC
-	TRBV30	TRBJ1-2	13	-	CAGSRAPLYGYTF	TGTGCCGGAAGCCGGGCCCCACTCTATGGCTACACCTTC
-	TRBV7-3	TRBJ2-3	15	TRBD2	CASSPTSGSADTQYF	TGTGCCAGCAGCCCAACTAGCGGGAGTGCGGATACGCAGTATTTT
-	TRBV2	TRBJ2-2	14	-	CASQGGVYTGELFF	TGTGCCAGCCAGGGGGGGGTATACACCGGGGAGCTGTTTTTT
-	TRBV6-6	TRBJ1-5	14	-	CASSRLFSNQPQHF	TGTGCCAGCAGCAGATTATTTAGCAATCAGCCCCAGCATTTT
-	TRBV6-5	TRBJ1-4	15	-	CASNNGGPKGEKLFF	TGTGCCAGCAACAATGGGGGGCCGAAAGGTGAAAAACTGTTTTTT
-	TRBV5-1	TRBJ2-4	16	-	CASSLGQLIAKNIQYF	TGCGCCAGCAGCTTGGGACAGCTTATAGCCAAAAACATTCAGTACTTC
-	TRBV11-2	TRBJ2-1	11	-	CASSTYNEQFF	TGTGCCAGCAGCACGTACAATGAGCAGTTCTTC
-	TRBV7-2	TRBJ2-3	15	TRBD1	CAGSSGQVFTDTQYF	TGTGCCGGCAGCTCGGGACAGGTCTTCACAGATACGCAGTATTTT
-	TRBV10-3	TRBJ2-7	15	TRBD2	CAISESSGKASEQYF	TGTGCCATCAGTGAGTCTAGCGGGAAAGCGTCGGAGCAGTACTTC